These 19 T cell receptor beta chains originate from one sample sequenced in a study of T-cell reconstitution after alpha-beta-depleted transplantation in children (TCRdb year 2016). The treatment or condition label, as the study defines it: allogeneic hematopoietic cell transplantation with graft depleted of TCRalphabeta T cells and CD19 B cells. The library was made by PCR. Sequencing took place on an Illumina HiSeq 2500. TCR library preparation used molecular barcoding, with unique molecular identifiers applied to normalize quantification of the TCRbeta repertoire. Clones were called with MiXCR by TCRdb after fastp trimmed the public reads at Q25, and only in-frame beta chains were retained. Rows are combined by CDR3 protein, so each entry shows the most common genes and DNA. The sample data list almost 250,000 distinct CDR3 sequences, and under 30% of these were observed just once. The top ten hold over 2.5% of the sample.

Here the sequenced sample was PBMCs, taken before TCRalphabeta/CD19-depleted stem cell transplant. All receptors derive from a girl aged 2-10 years with Fanconi anemia, due to receive a stem cell transplant.

This clonotype was counted many times. The V gene is TRBV6-2 or TRBV6-3, the J gene TRBJ2-1; TRBD2 aligns across 9 bases. This CDR3 has 14 residues. The germline V gene has CDR1 MNHEY and CDR2 SVGEGT. With V trimmed by 7 bases and J by 3 bases, 4 bases remained unmatched. CDR3 nucleotide sequence: TGTGCCAGCACGAGACTAGCGGTCTACAATGAGCAGTTCTTC. Protein sequence: CASTRLAVYNEQFF.

The chain is built from TRBV12-3 or TRBV12-4 and TRBJ2-7, with 10 bases matching TRBD2. J lost 2 bases, V lost 5 bases, and 9 bases had no gene match. The CDR3 spans 16 residues. CDR3 sequence: CASSELAGAFPYEQYF. The CDR3 DNA reads as TGTGCCAGCAGTGAGCTAGCGGGAGCATTTCCCTACGAGCAGTACTTC.

As for this clonotype: Being one base from a much bigger clone, this may be a read error. The chain has TRBV5-6 and TRBJ2-7; 10 bases match TRBD1. The germline CDR1 and CDR2 sequences are SGHDT and YYEEEE. This CDR3 comprises 13 residues. V gave up 8 bases and J gave up 7 bases; unmatched junction bases: 9. CDR3 DNA: TGTGCCAGGAGCCCATGGACAGGGGGGGAGCAGTACTTC. This translates into CARSPWTGGEQYF.

This chain connects TRBV7-6 to TRBJ2-3; 7 nucleotides agree with TRBD2. Germline V gives CDR1 SGHVS, CDR2 FNYEAQ. V lost 1 base and J lost 3; bases outside the gene matches: 7. This CDR3 spans 16 amino acids. The CDR3 protein is CASSLEAGVLTDTQYF. The CDR3 DNA reads as TGTGCCAGCAGCTTAGAGGCGGGAGTACTTACAGATACGCAGTATTTT.

This chain uses TRBV13 with TRBJ2-7; unclear D gene. V was trimmed by 0 bases and J by 1 base, leaving 7 bases between them. The CDR3 runs to 14 residues. CDR1 PRHDT and CDR2 FYEKMQ come from the germline V gene (reference sequence). In DNA, the CDR3 is TGTGCCAGCAGCTTAGGCCCAGGATCCTACGAGCAGTACTTC. Protein: CASSLGPGSYEQYF.

Ten or more counts support this clonotype. V and J are TRBV29-1 and TRBJ1-3, with D perhaps matching TRBD1 (5 bases). The V end was cut by 4 bases, the J end by 3 bases, with 10 bases between. Germline values: CDR1 SQVTM, CDR2 ANQGSEA. The CDR3 extends over 13 amino acids. The CDR3 coding sequence is TGCAGCGTTGGTGGGGCGCGTGGAAACACCATATATTTT. This encodes CSVGGARGNTIYF.

The chain couples TRBV7-8 to TRBJ2-3, with 10 bases matching TRBD2. V dropped 2 bases and J dropped 1; count of bases not matched to a gene: 9. This CDR3 is built from 18 residues. The germline gives CDR1 SGHVS, CDR2 FQNEAQ. The CDR3 is CASSLQAGGDWGTDTQYF. DNA for the CDR3: TGTGCCAGCAGCTTACAAGCGGGAGGGGATTGGGGCACAGATACGCAGTATTTT.

This clonotype turned up a few times. The V and J genes are TRBV30 and TRBJ2-1; 8 bases are a match to TRBD1. CDR3 size: 14 residues. From germline, CDR1 is GTSNPN and CDR2 SVGIG (reference sequence). V trimming: 5 bases; J trimming: 3 bases; junction bases outside the gene matches: 6. The DNA for the CDR3 is TGTGCCTGGTCAGGGACAGGAGACTACAATGAGCAGTTCTTC. The encoded protein is CAWSGTGDYNEQFF.

This clonotype has at least ten counts. The chain uses TRBV27 and TRBJ2-7; TRBD1 aligns across 10 bases. This CDR3 region has 15 residues. The germline CDR1 and CDR2 sequences are MNHEY and SMNVEV (reference sequence). With 4 bases clipped from V and 1 base from J, the junction kept 4 bases outside the gene matches. For the CDR3, the DNA is TGTGCCAGCAGTTCGCCGGGACAGGGGTCCTACGAGCAGTACTTC. Translated, it gives CASSSPGQGSYEQYF.

The rearrangement uses TRBV5-4 and TRBJ2-3; 8 positions agree with TRBD1. In germline, CDR1 is SGHNT, CDR2 YYREEE (reference sequence). The CDR3 is made up of 15 amino acids. V lost 4 bases to trimming and J lost 3 bases; unmatched junction nucleotides: 7. The CDR3 loop reads CASSLAGGATDTQYF. The CDR3 region has the DNA TGTGCCAGCAGCCTTGCAGGGGGCGCAACAGATACGCAGTATTTT.

The chain links TRBV7-6 to TRBJ2-2; no firm D call. The germline gives CDR1 SGHVS, CDR2 FNYEAQ. V was clipped by 1 base and J by 5 bases, with 17 bases between them. The CDR3 is 17 residues long. The CDR3 DNA is TGTGCCAGCAGCTTAGGGGTCCGGGCCCTACGTACCGGGGAGCTGTTTTTT. Protein sequence: CASSLGVRALRTGELFF.

The CDR3 sequence: CSARDIAGGPTYEQYF. The CDR3 DNA sequence: TGCAGTGCTAGAGACATAGCGGGAGGGCCTACCTACGAGCAGTACTTC. The genes are TRBV20-1 and TRBJ2-7, with TRBD2 identical over 11 bases. Germline V gene sequence: CDR1 DFQATT, CDR2 SNEGSKA (reference sequence). Germline trimming cut 0 bases from V and 2 bases from J; bases unmatched to any gene: 6. This CDR3 has 16 residues.

At least ten counts were recorded for this clonotype. The DNA for the CDR3 is TGTGCCAGCAGGGGACTAGCGGGGGGGCCGAAACAACAGTATAAGGCCTACGAGCAGTACTTC. It specifies CASRGLAGGPKQQYKAYEQYF. The genes are TRBV6-2 or TRBV6-3 and TRBJ2-7, with 16 bases lining up with TRBD2. The V segment lost 6 bases and the J segment 2 bases; nucleotides outside the gene matches: 19. Germline lookup yields CDR1 MNHEY and CDR2 SVGEGT. The CDR3 runs to 21 residues.

This clonotype was recorded at least ten times. The genes are TRBV7-2 and TRBJ2-5; D is unclear. V shed 3 bases and J shed 5 bases, with 7 bases lying between them. This CDR3 contains 12 residues. CDR1 SGHTA and CDR2 FQGNSA come from the germline V gene. The CDR3 reads CASSFWMETQYF. CDR3 sequence (DNA): TGTGCCAGCAGCTTCTGGATGGAGACCCAGTACTTC.

The chain is built from TRBV6-5 and TRBJ1-1, with D possibly matching TRBD1 (6 bases). Trimming shortened V by 4 bases and J by 2 bases, and 14 bases separated the two germline ends. The CDR3 runs to 15 residues. The germline gives CDR1 MNHEY, CDR2 SVGAGI. The CDR3 here is CASSSADRYNTEAFF. The CDR3 region has the DNA TGTGCCAGCAGTTCCGCGGACAGATACAACACTGAAGCTTTCTTT.

Ten or more counts support this clonotype. V and J are TRBV15 and TRBJ2-5; TRBD2 aligns across 10 bases. CDR3 length equals 16 residues. Germline V gene data show CDR1 as LNHNV and CDR2 as YYDKDF (reference sequence). Trimming removed 4 bases from V and 1 base from J; junction bases left unmatched: 6. The CDR3 loop reads CATSTKLAGIQETQYF. CDR3 in DNA: TGTGCCACCAGCACAAAACTAGCGGGGATCCAAGAGACCCAGTACTTC.

The chain employs TRBV29-1 and TRBJ2-7, with 11 bases matching TRBD2. CDR1 is SQVTM, CDR2 ANQGSEA, per germline. There are 12 residues in the CDR3. CDR3 DNA: TGCAACCGACTAGCGGGAACCTACGAGCAGTACTTC. It codes for CNRLAGTYEQYF.

This clonotype was detected a few times. This chain uses TRBV20-1 with TRBJ2-7; TRBD2 is a possible D gene (6 bases). The CDR3 is made up of 12 amino acids. V lost 2 bases and J lost 3, with 8 bases in between. Germline-derived CDR1 and CDR2 are DFQATT and SNEGSKA (reference sequence). CDR3 sequence reads: CSARREVYEQYF. The CDR3 coding sequence is TGCAGTGCTAGAAGGGAGGTCTACGAGCAGTACTTC.

The chain employs TRBV29-1 and TRBJ2-2, with 15 bases matching TRBD2. CDR1 is SQVTM and CDR2 is ANQGSEA in the germline V gene. V gave up 1 base and J gave up 4 bases; unmatched junction bases: 7. The CDR3 is 18 residues long. CDR3 protein: CSVEGGLAGGSATGELFF. CDR3 bases: TGCAGCGTTGAAGGAGGACTAGCGGGAGGGTCGGCCACCGGGGAGCTGTTTTTT.